This note documents a single T cell receptor beta chain sequence. This sample was taken from a study of blood T cells in healthy people across ages. V was clipped by 3 bases and J by 6 bases, with 13 bases between them. The length of the CDR3 is 14 residues. A second roughly 6 to 11 cycle PCR used barcoded and J-beta primers. TCRdb called the 5' RACE reads again in MiXCR, with one record for every CDR3 protein. The sample has approximately 830,000 distinct CDR3 sequences, around 68% seen once. The chain links TRBV12-3 or TRBV12-4 to TRBJ2-3; D gene uncertain. The sequence derives from a man aged 25-40 years in good health. The material sequenced was blood. CDR3 DNA sequence: TGTGCCAGCAGTTTTCGTCCCCCGTGGGATACGCAGTATTTT. The encoded protein is CASSFRPPWDTQYF.